These T cell receptor beta chains were read from a single sample in a study of OX40 agonist ivuxolimab in advanced cancers. Only in-frame clones appear in the TCRdb table, and some are missing; sequencing was by immunoSEQ multiplex PCR. The table has around 120,000 clones, 80% to 90% seen once; the top ten hold approximately 0.51%. The starting material was CD4+ or CD8+ T cells sorted from blood, obtained in a trial of the OX40 agonist ivuxolimab. These receptors all stem from an adult with an advanced solid tumor such as melanoma, head and neck, liver or kidney cancer. Each CDR3 is given with its conserved first and last residue. D genes are given only for firm matches. A row's size may be missing; if present it is once, few, many or a size class.

V gene	J gene	clone size	D gene	CDR3 protein	CDR3 DNA
TRBV2	TRBJ2-5	.	.	CASSPSSLGQETQYF	TGTGCCAGCAGCCCCAGCTCCCTCGGGCAAGAGACCCAGTACTTC
TRBV19	TRBJ1-5	.	.	CASSTQGGNQPQHF	TGTGCCAGTAGTACACAGGGTGGCAATCAGCCCCAGCATTTT
TRBV19	TRBJ1-5	.	TRBD1	CASSITGDSNQPQHF	TGTGCCAGTAGTATTACAGGGGATAGCAATCAGCCCCAGCATTTT
TRBV10-3	TRBJ1-2	.	.	CAISERTDGYTF	TGTGCCATCAGTGAGAGGACAGATGGCTACACCTTC
TRBV28	TRBJ1-5	.	TRBD1	CASTAGQRPNQPQHF	TGTGCCAGCACCGCGGGACAGCGGCCTAATCAGCCCCAGCATTTT
TRBV6-5	TRBJ1-1	once	.	CASSYGGGLNTEAFF	TGTGCCAGCAGTTACGGTGGGGGGCTGAACACTGAAGCTTTCTTT
TRBV11-2	TRBJ1-1	.	.	CASSLAVLGGAKVTEAFF	TGTGCCAGCAGCTTAGCGGTACTGGGGGGGGCAAAGGTCACTGAAGCTTTCTTT
TRBV27	TRBJ1-2	.	TRBD1	CASRPDRGNGYTF	TGTGCCAGCAGGCCCGACAGGGGGAATGGCTACACCTTC
TRBV4-1	TRBJ1-2	.	.	CASSQDRAYNYGYTF	TGCGCCAGCAGCCAAGATAGGGCCTACAACTATGGCTACACCTTC
TRBV25-1	TRBJ1-4	.	TRBD1	CASSETGVNEKLFF	TGTGCCAGCAGTGAAACAGGGGTGAATGAAAAACTGTTTTTT
TRBV19	TRBJ2-7	.	.	CASSIRDGTYEQYF	TGTGCCAGTAGTATCCGGGACGGAACCTACGAGCAGTACTTC
TRBV6-1	TRBJ2-7	.	.	CASSETGSSYEQYF	TGTGCCAGCAGCGAGACAGGAAGCTCCTACGAGCAGTACTTC
TRBV5-1	TRBJ2-1	.	.	CASSWAGGDYNEQFF	TGCGCCAGCAGCTGGGCCGGGGGAGACTACAATGAGCAGTTCTTC
TRBV6-5	TRBJ1-1	.	TRBD1	CASRDTGGNTEAFF	TGTGCCAGCAGGGACACAGGGGGGAACACTGAAGCTTTCTTT
TRBV19	TRBJ1-2	.	.	CASSIYLSHYGYTF	TGTGCCAGTAGTATATACTTATCCCACTATGGCTACACCTTC
TRBV30	TRBJ2-3	once	.	CAWNGGTDTQYF	TGTGCCTGGAATGGGGGGACAGATACGCAGTATTTT
TRBV7-3	TRBJ2-3	.	TRBD2	CASSQGTSGVGTDTQYF	TGTGCCAGCAGTCAAGGGACTAGCGGGGTCGGCACAGATACGCAGTATTTT
TRBV21-1	TRBJ1-1	.	.	CASKVDRPNTEAFF	TGTGCCAGCAAGGTGGACAGACCGAACACTGAAGCTTTCTTT
TRBV11-2	TRBJ2-5	.	TRBD2	CASRSPPGLAGLETQYF	TGTGCCAGCAGATCCCCACCGGGACTAGCGGGGTTGGAGACCCAGTACTTC
TRBV27	TRBJ2-7	once	.	CASSFKEGWYEQYF	TGTGCCAGCAGTTTTAAGGAGGGCTGGTACGAGCAGTACTTC
TRBV9	TRBJ2-6	.	.	CASSVAGSGANVLTF	TGTGCCAGCAGCGTAGCAGGGTCTGGGGCCAACGTCCTGACTTTC
TRBV5-1	TRBJ2-6	.	.	CASSGGTVGANVLTF	TGCGCCAGCAGCGGCGGGACAGTTGGGGCCAACGTCCTGACTTTC
TRBV19	TRBJ1-3	.	.	CASGIRNTIYF	TGTGCCAGTGGGATCAGAAACACCATATATTTT
TRBV5-4	TRBJ2-1	.	TRBD2	CASSLTRGGYNEQFF	TGTGCCAGCAGCTTGACACGGGGGGGCTACAATGAGCAGTTCTTC
TRBV28	TRBJ2-1	.	TRBD2	CASSPASGGEYNEQFF	TGTGCCAGCAGCCCCGCTAGCGGGGGGGAATACAATGAGCAGTTCTTC
TRBV5-1	TRBJ1-2	once	TRBD1	CASSRGRDSLFYTF	TGCGCCAGCAGCCGGGGAAGGGACAGCTTATTCTACACCTTC
TRBV2	TRBJ1-5	.	.	CASSEARPLSQPQHF	TGTGCCAGCAGTGAAGCGCGGCCGTTGAGTCAGCCCCAGCATTTT
TRBV12-1	TRBJ2-2	.	.	CARGQHTGELFF	TGTGCCAGAGGGCAGCACACCGGGGAGCTGTTTTTT
TRBV30	TRBJ1-1	.	.	CASQGYHEAFF	TGTGCCTCCCAGGGGTACCATGAAGCTTTCTTT
TRBV6-1	TRBJ1-6	few	TRBD1	CASSEAGTGGTPLHF	TGTGCCAGCAGTGAAGCCGGGACAGGGGGAACACCCCTCCACTTT
TRBV27	TRBJ1-1	.	.	CASTGATEAFF	TGTGCCAGCACAGGGGCCACTGAAGCTTTCTTT
TRBV7-2	TRBJ2-3	.	.	CASSDPVEPQYF	TGTGCCAGCAGCGATCCGGTGGAGCCGCAGTATTTT
TRBV28	TRBJ2-7	.	.	CASSSDSPGEQYF	TGTGCCAGCAGTTCAGACTCCCCTGGGGAGCAGTACTTC
TRBV7-2	TRBJ1-3	.	.	CASSPEWFGNTIYF	TGTGCCAGCAGCCCGGAGTGGTTTGGAAACACCATATATTTT
TRBV5-1	TRBJ1-1	.	.	CASSRGLPTEAFF	TGCGCCAGCAGCCGAGGTCTCCCCACTGAAGCTTTCTTT
TRBV9	TRBJ1-3	.	.	CASNLMGSGNTIYF	TGTGCCAGCAACCTCATGGGCTCTGGAAACACCATATATTTT
TRBV7-2	TRBJ1-1	once	.	CASSLPRGGNTEAFF	TGTGCCAGCAGCTTACCCCGGGGGGGGAACACTGAAGCTTTCTTT
TRBV4-3	TRBJ2-5	.	TRBD1	CASSQGQGVRETQYF	TGCGCCAGCAGCCAGGGACAGGGTGTTCGAGAGACCCAGTACTTC
TRBV7-8	TRBJ2-6	.	.	CASSPSGANVLTF	TGTGCCAGCAGCCCCTCTGGGGCCAACGTCCTGACTTTC
TRBV5-1	TRBJ2-2	.	TRBD1	CASSLTGGNTGELFF	TGCGCCAGCAGCTTGACAGGGGGCAACACCGGGGAGCTGTTTTTT